This record concerns one TCR beta chain sequence. One end of the junction fails to match germline, which may point to a read error. The sample originates from a study of kidney transplant recipient with SARS-CoV-2 infection. From the reads, TCRdb called clonotypes with MiXCR, one entry per CDR3 protein. The profile covers 200,000 to 250,000 distinct CDR3 sequences, with 25% to 35% appearing a single time and 6% to 8.5% taken by the ten largest. There are 16 residues in the CDR3. The V gene's germline CDR1 is SGHRS and CDR2 YFSETQ. This chain uses TRBV5-1 with TRBJ2-7; D call uncertain. This specimen was a blood sample, taken at baseline and around day 110 from a kidney transplant recipient. This clonotype was sampled from a young adult male patient who had COVID-19 and was a kidney transplant recipient. Some T cells may arise from the graft donor. The CDR3 DNA follows: TGCGCCAGCTTGGTATTATCGGTTCGAAAGACCTATGGCTACGCCTTC. Its protein is CASLVLSVRKTYGYAF.